Sequencing of this TCR beta chain was carried out in a study of T-cell memory formation after mild COVID-19. Libraries for TCRalpha and TCRbeta carried sample barcodes and unique molecular identifiers via 5'RACE. TCRdb re-derived calls from the 5' RACE reads in MiXCR, one entry per CDR3 protein. The repertoire holds more than 300,000 distinct CDR3 sequences, with roughly 13% as singletons. This clonotype was observed a handful of times. Per germline, CDR1 LNHDA and CDR2 SQIVND (reference sequence). The CDR3 is 18 residues long. Trimming removed 6 bases from V and 4 bases from J; junction bases left unmatched: 10.

V is TRBV19 and J is TRBJ2-3, with 16 positions matching TRBD2. Sequencing was done on a sample of PBMCs or a T cell subset sorted from them (not recorded which). This receptor was obtained from a man aged 18 to 30 who had mild COVID-19 (a few samples of this study predate the infection). Cell type and time point are not known. The CDR3 region is CASSTGLAGGYGADTQYF. The CDR3 DNA reads TGTGCCAGTAGCACGGGACTAGCGGGGGGGTATGGTGCAGATACGCAGTATTTT.